A single sample gave rise to the 17 T cell receptor beta chains below, sequenced in a study of control samples from healthy donors and cancer patients. TCRdb keeps only in-frame clones here, not all; method: immunoSEQ multiplex PCR. The table has 390,000 or so clones, around nine tenths seen once. Specimen: PBMCs. The receptors were sampled from a man aged 40-55 years with head and neck cancer.

This chain links TRBV6-5 with TRBJ2-7, with 8 bases identical to TRBD2. The CDR3 contains 14 residues. Germline lookup yields CDR1 MNHEY and CDR2 SVGAGI. The junction had 7 bases not matched to a gene; V was cut back by 9 bases and J by 0 bases. The CDR3 DNA sequence: TGTGCCAGTAGCTTAGCGGGGAGCTCCTACGAGCAGTACTTC. Translating it yields CASSLAGSSYEQYF.

The gene calls are TRBV24-1 and TRBJ2-2; no clear D gene. V was trimmed by 3 bases and J by 6 bases, leaving 10 bases between them. The CDR3 extends over 14 amino acids. Germline lookup yields CDR1 KGHDR and CDR2 SFDVKD. CDR3 in amino acids: CATSDPIVPGELFF. The CDR3 coding sequence is TGTGCCACCAGTGATCCTATAGTTCCCGGGGAGCTGTTTTTT.

CDR3 loop: CASSLAGLGSYEQYF. For the CDR3, the DNA is TGCGCCAGCAGCTTGGCCGGGTTGGGTTCCTACGAGCAGTACTTC. The chain is built from TRBV5-1 and TRBJ2-7; D unresolved. Trimming removed 0 bases from V and 1 base from J, with 11 bases in between. Per germline, CDR1 SGHRS and CDR2 YFSETQ. This CDR3 contains 15 residues.

A remark on this clone: This CDR3 is also generated by other DNA sequences in the sample. V usage is TRBV4-3 and J usage is TRBJ2-2; D ambiguous. Per germline, CDR1 LGHNA and CDR2 YSLEER. This CDR3 contains 14 residues. V lost 0 bases, J lost 2 bases, and 4 bases lay in between. CDR3 bases: TGCGCCAGCAGCCAAGACCCAAACACCGGGGAGCTGTTTTTT. The encoded protein is CASSQDPNTGELFF.

The chain recombines TRBV27 with TRBJ2-2, with TRBD2 identical over 7 bases. The CDR3 covers 16 residues. The germline gives CDR1 MNHEY, CDR2 SMNVEV (reference sequence). Unmatched junction bases numbered 10, after V lost 4 bases and J lost 5 bases. The CDR3 loop reads CASSSWRERWTGELFF. The CDR3 nucleotides read TGTGCCAGCAGTTCCTGGCGGGAGAGGTGGACCGGGGAGCTGTTTTTT.

The gene calls are TRBV5-6 and TRBJ2-3; D not resolved. Germline CDR1 SGHDT, CDR2 YYEEEE. Trimming pared 3 bases from V and 0 bases from J, leaving 17 bases between. There are 17 residues in the CDR3. The CDR3 DNA follows: TGTGCCAGCAGCTGGAGCTCGAGCAGAAGCAGCACAGATACGCAGTATTTT. Protein: CASSWSSSRSSTDTQYF.

This rearrangement joins TRBV4-3 to TRBJ2-1; 8 bases are shared with TRBD1. The junction had 2 bases not matched to a gene; V was cut back by 3 bases and J by 4 bases. Germline V gives CDR1 LGHNA, CDR2 YSLEER. This CDR3 region has 14 residues. The CDR3 coding sequence is TGCGCCAGCAGCCAGGACAGGGTATACAATGAGCAGTTCTTC. This gives the protein CASSQDRVYNEQFF.

A note on this clone: Within the sample, other DNA sequences also encode this same CDR3. V and J are TRBV30 and TRBJ2-7, with no clear D. V was cut by 0 bases and J by 3 bases, with 9 bases left in between. In germline, CDR1 is GTSNPN, CDR2 SVGIG (reference sequence). CDR3 length: 13 residues. CDR3 nucleotide sequence: TGTGCCTGGAGTGTCCCTCCGGGCTACGAGCAGTACTTC. Protein product: CAWSVPPGYEQYF.

This clone came up once. CDR3 DNA sequence: TGTGCCAGCAGTTTGGGAGCGGGGTTGGACGAGCAGTACTTC. Translation: CASSLGAGLDEQYF. This chain joins TRBV6-2 or TRBV6-3 and TRBJ2-7, with 7 bases fitting TRBD2. V lost 4 bases to trimming and J lost 5 bases; unmatched junction nucleotides: 8. From germline, CDR1 is MNHEY and CDR2 SVGEGT. The CDR3 sequence is 14 residues long.

This clone was recorded only once. This chain connects TRBV7-9 to TRBJ2-5; D might be TRBD1 (6 bases). The CDR3 totals 13 residues. Germline loops: CDR1 SEHNR, CDR2 FQNEAQ (reference sequence). V lost 8 bases to trimming and J lost 5 bases, with 15 bases between them. Here the CDR3 reads CASDRQVSETQYF. For the CDR3, the DNA is TGTGCCAGCGACAGACAGGTTTCCGAGACCCAGTACTTC.

The table lists this clone with a count of one. V and J are TRBV28 and TRBJ2-7, with D perhaps TRBD1 (6 bases). Per the germline V gene, CDR1 is MDHEN and CDR2 is SYDVKM. V lost 6 bases and J lost 3, with 6 bases in between. This CDR3 contains 11 residues. Written as DNA, the CDR3 is TGTGCCAGCAGGGACAGCTACGAGCAGTACTTC. It specifies CASRDSYEQYF.

V gene TRBV24-1 combines with J gene TRBJ2-4; 7 bases map to TRBD2. Per the germline V gene, CDR1 is KGHDR and CDR2 is SFDVKD. V shed 6 bases, J shed 6 bases, and the junction held 1 base outside the gene matches. The CDR3 extends over 12 amino acids. The CDR3 DNA reads as TGTGCCACCAGTCCGGGAGGAAACATTCAGTACTTC. This codes for CATSPGGNIQYF.

The chain links TRBV4-1 to TRBJ2-2, with TRBD2 matching over 8 bases. The CDR3 contains 16 residues. Germline values: CDR1 MGHRA, CDR2 YSYEKL. Trimming removed 6 bases from V and 8 bases from J; junction bases left unmatched: 14. CDR3 loop: CASSPREGNPQGELFF. The CDR3 DNA reads TGCGCCAGCAGTCCTCGGGAGGGAAACCCCCAGGGGGAGCTGTTTTTT.

For this clone: Other DNA sequences in the sample encode the same CDR3. The V call is TRBV7-2, the J call TRBJ1-3; D is unresolved. Per germline, CDR1 SGHTA and CDR2 FQGNSA. With 1 base removed from V and 0 bases from J, the gap between germline ends came to 7 bases. There are 15 residues in the CDR3. The CDR3 DNA sequence: TGTGCCAGCAGCTTAGGACCGAACTCTGGAAACACCATATATTTT. The encoded protein is CASSLGPNSGNTIYF.

The chain has TRBV5-1 and TRBJ1-2; a possible D gene is TRBD1 (6 bases). Germline loops: CDR1 SGHRS, CDR2 YFSETQ. V was pared by 4 bases and J by 7 bases, with 8 bases between. The CDR3 runs 11 residues. The CDR3 is CASSGTSGYTF. For the CDR3, the DNA is TGCGCCAGCAGCGGGACATCTGGCTACACCTTC.

The gene calls are TRBV12-3 or TRBV12-4 and TRBJ1-5, with 9 bases fitting TRBD1. The J segment lost 9 bases and the V segment lost 7 bases, leaving 7 bases of the junction unmatched. The length of the CDR3 is 13 residues. The CDR3 is CASTRQGGRPQHF. CDR3 DNA: TGTGCCAGCACTCGACAGGGGGGGCGGCCCCAGCATTTT.

This clone was seen a single time. The chain is built from TRBV7-3 and TRBJ2-6; TRBD1 aligns across 8 bases. The length of the CDR3 is 20 residues. Unmatched junction bases numbered 11, after V lost 1 base and J lost 0 bases. Germline-derived CDR1 and CDR2 are SGHTA and FQGTGA. The CDR3 sequence: CASSLRGMGQGASGANVLTF. The CDR3 nucleotides read TGTGCCAGCAGCTTAAGGGGAATGGGGCAGGGGGCCTCTGGGGCCAACGTCCTGACTTTC. The whole variable domain, remainder taken from reference TRBV7-3 and TRBJ2-6, is GAGVSQTPSNKVTEKGKYVELRCDPISGHTALYWYRQSLGQGPEFLIYFQGTGAADDSGLPNDRFFAVRPEGSVSTLKIQRTERGDSAVYLCASSLRGMGQGASGANVLTFGAGSRLTVL.